What follows is one T cell receptor (beta chain) and its context. Antigen specificity is unknown. These data come from a study of cytomegalovirus exposure and HLA in healthy donors. Findings and caveats of the study: Cytomegalovirus association was listed for approximately 160 TCR beta chains. In a later analysis, most CMV-associated TCR beta chains appeared HLA-restricted.

Likely unrecorded immune exposures existed in these nominally healthy donors. It was with 60 Vbeta and 13 Jbeta primers that the PCR ran. Profiled with immunoSEQ multiplex PCR; TCRdb holds only in-frame clones, not every one. The repertoire includes roughly 230,000 clones, roughly 84% of them detected once, and roughly 0.24% sits in the top ten. From germline, CDR1 is SGHDN and CDR2 FVKESK. V shed 9 bases, J shed 2 bases, and the junction held 2 bases outside the gene matches. The CDR3 covers 13 residues. The chain is built from TRBV14 and TRBJ1-5, with TRBD1 matching over 9 bases. What was sequenced was PBMCs. This clonotype was obtained from a girl aged 2-10 years in good health and CMV-seronegative. The CDR3 region is CARDRGCNQPQHF. In DNA, the CDR3 is TGTGCCAGGGACAGGGGCTGCAATCAGCCCCAGCATTTT.